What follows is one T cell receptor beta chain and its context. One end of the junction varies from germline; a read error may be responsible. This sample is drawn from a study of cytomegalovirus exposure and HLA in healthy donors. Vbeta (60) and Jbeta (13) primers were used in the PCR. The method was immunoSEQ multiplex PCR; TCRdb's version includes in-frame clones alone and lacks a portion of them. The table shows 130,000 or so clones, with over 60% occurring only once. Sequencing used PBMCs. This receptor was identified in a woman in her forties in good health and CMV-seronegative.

The CDR3 nucleotides are TGCGCCAGCAGCTTCGGTATAGCGGGAGTAGGAGGCGGGAGATTTTACACTGAGCAGTTCTTC. As protein: CASSFGIAGVGGGRFYTEQFF. V is TRBV5-1 and J is TRBJ2-1; 9 bases are shared with TRBD2. Germline V gene lookup returns CDR1 SGHRS and CDR2 YFSETQ. CDR3 length: 21 amino acids.